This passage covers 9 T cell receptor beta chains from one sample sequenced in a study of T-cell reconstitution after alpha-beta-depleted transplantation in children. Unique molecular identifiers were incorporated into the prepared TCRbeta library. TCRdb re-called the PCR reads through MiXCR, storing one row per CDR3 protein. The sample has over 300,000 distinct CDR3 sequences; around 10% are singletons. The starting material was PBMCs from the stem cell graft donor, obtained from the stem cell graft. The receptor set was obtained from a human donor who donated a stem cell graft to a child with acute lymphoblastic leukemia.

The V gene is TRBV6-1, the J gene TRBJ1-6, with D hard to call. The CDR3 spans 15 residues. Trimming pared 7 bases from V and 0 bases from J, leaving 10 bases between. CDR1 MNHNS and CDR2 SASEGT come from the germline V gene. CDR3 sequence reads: CASTIQTSYNSPLHF. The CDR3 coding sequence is TGTGCCAGCACCATACAGACCTCCTATAATTCACCCCTCCACTTT.

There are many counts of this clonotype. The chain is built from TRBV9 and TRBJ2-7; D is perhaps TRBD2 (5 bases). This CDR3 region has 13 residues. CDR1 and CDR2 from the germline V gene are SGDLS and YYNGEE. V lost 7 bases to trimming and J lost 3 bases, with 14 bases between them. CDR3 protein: CASRPSGSYEQYF. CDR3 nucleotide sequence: TGTGCCAGCCGCCCTTCGGGGAGCTACGAGCAGTACTTC.

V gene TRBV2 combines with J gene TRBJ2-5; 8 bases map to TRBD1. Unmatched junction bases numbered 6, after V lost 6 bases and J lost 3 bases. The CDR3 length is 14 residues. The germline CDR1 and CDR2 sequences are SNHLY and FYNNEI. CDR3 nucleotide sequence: TGTGCCAGCAGCACACCGGGACAGGAAGAGACCCAGTACTTC. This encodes CASSTPGQEETQYF.

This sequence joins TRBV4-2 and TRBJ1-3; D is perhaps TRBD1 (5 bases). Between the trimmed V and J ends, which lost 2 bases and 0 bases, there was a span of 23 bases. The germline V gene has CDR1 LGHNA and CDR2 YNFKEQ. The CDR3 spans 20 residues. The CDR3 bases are TGTGCCAGCAGCCAACTATTCTTCGGGGGACGCACCAACTCTGGAAACACCATATATTTT. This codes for CASSQLFFGGRTNSGNTIYF.

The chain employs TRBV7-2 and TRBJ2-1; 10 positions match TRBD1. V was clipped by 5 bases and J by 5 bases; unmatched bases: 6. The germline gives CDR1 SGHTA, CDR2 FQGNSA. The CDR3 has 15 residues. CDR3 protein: CASSPRQGANNEQFF. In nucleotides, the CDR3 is TGTGCCAGCAGCCCAAGACAGGGGGCGAACAATGAGCAGTTCTTC.

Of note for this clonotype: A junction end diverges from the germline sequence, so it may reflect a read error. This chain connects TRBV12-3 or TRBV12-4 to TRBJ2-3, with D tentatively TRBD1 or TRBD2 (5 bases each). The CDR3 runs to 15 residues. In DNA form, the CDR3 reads TGTGCCAGCAGTCCCCGGGGCGGGTCCACAGATACGCAGTATTTC. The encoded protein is CASSPRGGSTDTQYF.

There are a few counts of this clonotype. The CDR3 spells CASSSPLRGATDTQYF. Here the CDR3 DNA reads TGCGCCAGCAGCTCCCCTCTAAGGGGCGCCACAGATACGCAGTATTTT. The V call is TRBV5-1, the J call TRBJ2-3; maybe TRBD1 (5 bases). V lost 3 bases, J lost 2 bases, and 16 bases lay in between. Germline V CDR1 and CDR2: SGHRS, YFSETQ. The CDR3 has 16 amino acids.

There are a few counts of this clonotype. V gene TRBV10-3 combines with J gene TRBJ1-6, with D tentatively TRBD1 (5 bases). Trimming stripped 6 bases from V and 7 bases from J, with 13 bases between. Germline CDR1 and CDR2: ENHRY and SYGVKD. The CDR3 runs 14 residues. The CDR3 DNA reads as TGTGCCATCAGGCAGGGCGGGGGAAATTCACCCCTCCACTTT. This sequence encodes CAIRQGGGNSPLHF.

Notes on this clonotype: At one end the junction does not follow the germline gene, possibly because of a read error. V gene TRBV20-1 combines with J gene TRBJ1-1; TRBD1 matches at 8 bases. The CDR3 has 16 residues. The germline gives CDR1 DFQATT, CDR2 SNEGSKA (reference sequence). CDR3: CSARDFQGAVNTEAFF. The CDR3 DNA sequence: TGCAGTGCTAGAGATTTTCAGGGGGCGGTGAATACTGAAGCTTTCTTT.